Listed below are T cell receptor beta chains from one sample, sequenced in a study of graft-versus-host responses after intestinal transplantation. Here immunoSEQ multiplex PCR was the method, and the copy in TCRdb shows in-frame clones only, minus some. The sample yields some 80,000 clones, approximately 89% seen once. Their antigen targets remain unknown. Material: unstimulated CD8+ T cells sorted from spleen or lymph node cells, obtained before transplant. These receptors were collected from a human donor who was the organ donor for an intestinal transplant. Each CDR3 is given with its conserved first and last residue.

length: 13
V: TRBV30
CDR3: CAWSGTGGYEQYF

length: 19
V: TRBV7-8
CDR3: CASSLEPGNPFSGANVLTF

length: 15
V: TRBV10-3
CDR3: CAISEPLAGVDEQYF

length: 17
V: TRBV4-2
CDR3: CASSQDTGGVITDTQYF

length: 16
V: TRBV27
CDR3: CASSPHRGRVDYGYTF

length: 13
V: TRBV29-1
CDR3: CSVAERAPDTQYF

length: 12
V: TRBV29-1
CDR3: CSVSQGYYEQYF

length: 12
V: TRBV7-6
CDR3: CASSSQNTEAFF

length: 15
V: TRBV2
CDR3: CASRIGSSYNSPLHF

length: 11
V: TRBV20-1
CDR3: CSARETWEAFF

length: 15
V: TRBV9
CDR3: CASSVARGSGNTIYF

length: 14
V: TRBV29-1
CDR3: CSVEDLGPRETQYF

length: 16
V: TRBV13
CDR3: CASSPSQGATRETQYF

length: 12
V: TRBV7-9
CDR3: CASSQTDYEQYF

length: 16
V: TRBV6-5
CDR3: CASSYSSPGPSNTIYF

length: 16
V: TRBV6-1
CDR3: CASSELAGGSNTEAFF

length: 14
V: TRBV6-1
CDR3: CASREGQGSSEQFF

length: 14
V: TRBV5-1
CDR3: CASSFTGGTYEQYF

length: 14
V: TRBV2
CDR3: CASSEGTGPYEQYF

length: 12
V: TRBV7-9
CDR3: CASSFSGNTIYF

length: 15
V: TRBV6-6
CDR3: CASSYVQGWIPEAFF

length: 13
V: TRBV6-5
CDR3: CASTTQGAGEAFF

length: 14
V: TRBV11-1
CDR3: CASSRTSGINEQFF

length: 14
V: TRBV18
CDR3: CASSPPVYRGDYTF

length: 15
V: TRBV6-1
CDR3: CASSESRGRSNEQFF

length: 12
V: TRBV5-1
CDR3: CASSLDGGGYTF

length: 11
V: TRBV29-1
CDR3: CSVGGVTEAFF

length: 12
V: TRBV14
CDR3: CASMGQSYEQYF

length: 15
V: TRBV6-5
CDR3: CASSNPSSYNSPLHF

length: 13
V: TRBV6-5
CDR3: CASNARSTDTQYF

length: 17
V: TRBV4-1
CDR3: CASSLTPGDRGLHEQFF

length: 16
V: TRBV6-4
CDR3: CASKGTGGYSNQPQHF

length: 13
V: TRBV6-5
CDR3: CASSVNPKYEQYF

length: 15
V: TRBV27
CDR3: CASLPGTSTSGELFF

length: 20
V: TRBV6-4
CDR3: CASSEPTPSGGTTSTDTQYF

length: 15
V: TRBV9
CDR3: CASSGRSLYMVGYTF

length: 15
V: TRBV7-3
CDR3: CASSLSGRPYNEQFF

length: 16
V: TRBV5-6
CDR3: CASSVLWGETNEKLFF

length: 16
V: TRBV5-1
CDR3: CASSLTWGLRYNEQFF

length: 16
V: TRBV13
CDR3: CASSLFPQQGRYGYTF

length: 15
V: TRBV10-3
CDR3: CASGKGLASGETQYF

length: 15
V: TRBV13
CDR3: CASSFRLAGGETQYF

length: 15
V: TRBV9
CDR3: CASSPGTRGLYEQYF

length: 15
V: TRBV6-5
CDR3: CASSYRQGESYEQYF

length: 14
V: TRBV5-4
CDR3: CASSLGLANYEQYF

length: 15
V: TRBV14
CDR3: CASSPYLSDNTEAFF

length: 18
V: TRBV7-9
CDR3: CASSPGPTNSFTPDTQYF

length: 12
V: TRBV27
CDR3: CASLTSGFEQFF

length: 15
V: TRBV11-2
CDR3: CASSSGLAPQETQYF

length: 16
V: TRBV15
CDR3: CATSSTRTGMNNEQFF

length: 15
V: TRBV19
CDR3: CASSRLAASTDTQYF

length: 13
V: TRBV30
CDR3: CAWSVRVGTEAFF